Listed here is a single TCR beta chain. Its target is unknown. Trimming removed 4 bases at V and 4 bases at J, with 17 bases between. Germline loops: CDR1 MDHEN, CDR2 SYDVKM. There are 15 residues in the CDR3. This record belongs to a study of response to subunit inactivated influenza vaccine. Notes on the study in general: The authors suggested that every seasonal influenza vaccination recruits few new T cells.

TCRdb ran MiXCR on the RT-PCR reads and lists one entry per CDR3 protein. The sample consists of around 300,000 distinct CDR3 sequences, 22% of them appearing once. V usage is TRBV28 and J usage is TRBJ2-7; D is unclear. Sequenced here: PBMCs from blood, sampled approximately 20 months after vaccination. This TCR came from a man between 50 and 69 years old who received an inactivated influenza vaccine. CDR3 sequence (DNA): TGTGCCAGCAGTTCCACCCCCAGCACCGCGTACGAGCAGTACTTC. Translation: CASSSTPSTAYEQYF.